The clone carrying this T cell receptor (beta chain) was counted many times. Its antigen is still unknown. Time point here: baseline pretreatment blood. Treatment defined: 15 Gy SBRT to primary tumor, nephrectomy 4 weeks later. The record originates from a study of radiation and T cells in renal cell carcinoma. Study-wide background: Nephrectomy followed 15 Gy stereotactic body radiation by 4 weeks. Overall study findings and caveats: No pretreatment tumor biopsies were available for baseline clonotypes.

Measured with immunoSEQ multiplex PCR; TCRdb has only the in-frame clones, and not every one. The sample lists some 100,000 clones; about 79% were seen once. The CDR3 loop spans 15 amino acids. In germline, CDR1 is LGHNA, CDR2 YNFKEQ. V lost 0 bases and J lost 7; bases outside the gene matches: 6. The chain recombines TRBV4-2 with TRBJ2-1, with 7 positions matching TRBD2. This clonotype originated in a man aged 55 to 70 with renal cell carcinoma. Material: blood, obtained from a patient whose treatment included radiotherapy and nephrectomy. Here the CDR3 DNA reads TGTGCCAGCAGCCAAGAGAATAGGGGAGGGAATGAGCAGTTCTTC. Amino acid sequence: CASSQENRGGNEQFF.